The 9 T cell receptor beta chains given below trace back to one sample, sequenced in a study of regulatory and conventional T cells in RAG deficiency. The method was immunoSEQ multiplex PCR; TCRdb's version includes in-frame clones alone and lacks a portion of them. This table has tens of thousands of clones, more than 80% appearing once. This sample also belongs to another study, concerning regulatory T cells. As that study records: Primers: 52 TRBV forward and 13 TRBJ reverse.

The source material was CD8+ T cells sorted from blood. These receptors were collected from a human donor in good health.

The CDR3 coding sequence is TGTGCCAGCAGCTCTGAGGGGGGAGCGGGGGGCACCGGGGAGCTGTTTTTT. Translated: CASSSEGGAGGTGELFF. The rearrangement links TRBV7-2 to TRBJ2-2, with 9 bases lining up with TRBD2. Germline V gene sequence: CDR1 SGHTA, CDR2 FQGNSA. The trim removed 4 bases at V and 4 bases at J, leaving 10 bases unmatched. There are 17 residues in the CDR3.

This clone was observed a single time. The chain recombines TRBV7-9 with TRBJ2-7; D is perhaps TRBD1 (6 bases). Trimming left V 3 bases short and J 1 base short, with 7 bases between. This CDR3 has 13 amino acids. CDR1 is SEHNR and CDR2 is FQNEAQ in the germline V gene (reference sequence). For the CDR3, the DNA is TGTGCCAGCAGCTTCGGACAGTCCTACGAGCAGTACTTC. This encodes CASSFGQSYEQYF.

This chain uses TRBV14 with TRBJ1-1, with D perhaps TRBD1 (5 bases). CDR3 length equals 14 residues. Trimming removed 4 bases at V and 6 bases at J, with 15 bases between. Germline V gene sequence: CDR1 SGHDN, CDR2 FVKESK. The CDR3 loop is CASSPVWGWPEAFF. The CDR3 DNA sequence: TGTGCCAGCAGCCCAGTTTGGGGGTGGCCTGAAGCTTTCTTT.

This clone was picked up a small number of times. J is TRBJ1-5 and V is TRBV5-6, with D unclear. V dropped 0 bases and J dropped 8 bases, with 12 bases sitting between them. Germline lookup yields CDR1 SGHDT and CDR2 YYEEEE. The CDR3 loop spans 14 amino acids. This CDR3 reads CASSLGAGSEPQHF. DNA of the CDR3: TGTGCCAGCAGCTTGGGGGCAGGTTCGGAGCCCCAGCATTTT. Filled out from reference TRBV5-6 and TRBJ1-5, the complete variable domain reads DAGVTQSPTHLIKTRGQQVTLRCSPKSGHDTVSWYQQALGQGPQFIFQYYEEEERQRGNFPDRFSGHQFPNYSSELNVNALLLGDSALYLCASSLGAGSEPQHFGDGTRLSIL.

The genes are TRBV7-2 and TRBJ2-7; 8 bases are shared with TRBD1. The germline V gene has CDR1 SGHTA and CDR2 FQGNSA. This CDR3 spans 16 amino acids. V lost 4 bases, J lost 2 bases, and 10 bases stayed unmatched. CDR3: CASSSMVEDRAYEQYF. DNA of the CDR3: TGTGCCAGCAGCTCCATGGTTGAGGACAGGGCCTACGAGCAGTACTTC.

The CDR3 reads CASSPGSSSSYGYTF. In DNA, the CDR3 is TGTGCCAGCAGCCCGGGGAGTTCTAGTAGCTATGGCTACACCTTC. The V and J genes are TRBV4-2 and TRBJ1-2; D not certain. Germline CDR1 and CDR2: LGHNA and YNFKEQ. The length of the CDR3 is 15 residues. With 4 bases removed from V and 4 bases from J, the gap between germline ends came to 16 bases.

The chain combines TRBV6-1 with TRBJ2-7; tentatively, D is TRBD2 (6 bases). Trimming pared 2 bases from V and 4 bases from J, leaving 18 bases between. The CDR3 consists of 16 residues. The germline gives CDR1 MNHNS, CDR2 SASEGT. For the CDR3, the DNA is TGTGCCAGCAGTGAAACCTTACGGACGGGAGTGTACGAGCAGTACTTC. Protein sequence: CASSETLRTGVYEQYF.

This clone was detected only a few times. The DNA of the CDR3 is TGTGCCAGCTCACAGGATTCCACTGAAGCTTTCTTT. This encodes CASSQDSTEAFF. This sequence joins TRBV18 and TRBJ1-1; no reliable D call. The germline V and J ends were trimmed by 4 bases and 4 bases, with 7 bases remaining between them. The CDR3 extends over 12 amino acids. Germline values: CDR1 KGHSH, CDR2 LQKENI.

The chain recombines TRBV27 with TRBJ2-2; 7 positions match TRBD1. V dropped 5 bases and J dropped 5; count of bases not matched to a gene: 14. CDR1 is MNHEY and CDR2 is SMNVEV in the germline V gene (reference sequence). This CDR3 spans 17 amino acids. The CDR3 coding sequence is TGTGCCAGCAGTCTGATTGGTGCAGGGGGTGGAACCGGGGAGCTGTTTTTT. Residues: CASSLIGAGGGTGELFF.